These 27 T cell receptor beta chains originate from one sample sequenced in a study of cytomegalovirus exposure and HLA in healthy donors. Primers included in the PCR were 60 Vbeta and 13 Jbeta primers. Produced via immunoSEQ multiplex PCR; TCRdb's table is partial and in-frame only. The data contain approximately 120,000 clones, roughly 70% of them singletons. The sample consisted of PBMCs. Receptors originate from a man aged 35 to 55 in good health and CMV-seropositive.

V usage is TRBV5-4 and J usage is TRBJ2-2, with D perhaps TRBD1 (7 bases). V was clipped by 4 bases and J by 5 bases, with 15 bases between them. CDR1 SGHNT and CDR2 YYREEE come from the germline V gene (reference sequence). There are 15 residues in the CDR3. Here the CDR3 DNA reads TGTGCCAGCAGCCCCAAGCAGGGGGGTACCGGGGAGCTGTTTTTT. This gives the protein CASSPKQGGTGELFF.

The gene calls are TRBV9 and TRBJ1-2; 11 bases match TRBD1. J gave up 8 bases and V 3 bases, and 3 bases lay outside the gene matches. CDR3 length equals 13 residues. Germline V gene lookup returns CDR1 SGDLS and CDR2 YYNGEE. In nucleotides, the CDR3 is TGTGCCAGCAGCGCCCGGACAGGGGGCGGCTACACCTTC. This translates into CASSARTGGGYTF. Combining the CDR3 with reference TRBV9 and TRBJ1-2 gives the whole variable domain DSGVTQTPKHLITATGQRVTLRCSPRSGDLSVYWYQQSLDQGLQFLIQYYNGEERAKGNILERFSAQQFPDLHSELNLSSLELGDSALYFCASSARTGGGYTFGSGTRLTVV.

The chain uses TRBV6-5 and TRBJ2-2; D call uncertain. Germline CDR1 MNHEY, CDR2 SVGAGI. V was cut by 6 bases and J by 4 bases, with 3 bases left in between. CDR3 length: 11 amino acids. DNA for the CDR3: TGTGCCAGCAGCCGCACCGGGGAGCTGTTTTTT. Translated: CASSRTGELFF.

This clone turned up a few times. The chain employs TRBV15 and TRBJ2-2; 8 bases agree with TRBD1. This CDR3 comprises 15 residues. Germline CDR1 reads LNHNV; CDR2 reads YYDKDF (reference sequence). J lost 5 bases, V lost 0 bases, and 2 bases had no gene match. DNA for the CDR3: TGTGCCACCAGCAGAGACAGGGGGCATACCGGGGAGCTGTTTTTT. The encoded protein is CATSRDRGHTGELFF.

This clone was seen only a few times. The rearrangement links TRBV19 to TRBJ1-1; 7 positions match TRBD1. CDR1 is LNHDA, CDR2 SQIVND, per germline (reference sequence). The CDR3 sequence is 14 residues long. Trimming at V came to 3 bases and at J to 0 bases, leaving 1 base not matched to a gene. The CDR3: CASSMGQLNTEAFF. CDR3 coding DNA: TGTGCCAGTAGTATGGGACAGTTGAACACTGAAGCTTTCTTT.

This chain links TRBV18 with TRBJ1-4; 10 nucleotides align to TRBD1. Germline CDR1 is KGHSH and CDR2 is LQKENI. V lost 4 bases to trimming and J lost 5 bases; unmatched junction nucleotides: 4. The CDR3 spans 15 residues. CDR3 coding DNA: TGTGCCAGCTCACTCCCGGGACAGGGGAATGAAAAACTGTTTTTT. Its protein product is CASSLPGQGNEKLFF.

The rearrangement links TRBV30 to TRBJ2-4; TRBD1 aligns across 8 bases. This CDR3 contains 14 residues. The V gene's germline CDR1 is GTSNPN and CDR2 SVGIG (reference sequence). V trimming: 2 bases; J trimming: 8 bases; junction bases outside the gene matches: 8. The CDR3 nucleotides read TGTGCCTGGAGTATCGCAGGGGGCGCGCACATTCAGTACTTC. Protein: CAWSIAGGAHIQYF.

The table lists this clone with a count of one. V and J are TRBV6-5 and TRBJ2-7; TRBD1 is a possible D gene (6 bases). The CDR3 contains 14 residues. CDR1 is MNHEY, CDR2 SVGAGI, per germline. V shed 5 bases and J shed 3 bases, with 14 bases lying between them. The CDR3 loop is CASSRTVQDYEQYF. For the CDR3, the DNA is TGTGCCAGCAGTCGGACAGTACAAGACTACGAGCAGTACTTC.

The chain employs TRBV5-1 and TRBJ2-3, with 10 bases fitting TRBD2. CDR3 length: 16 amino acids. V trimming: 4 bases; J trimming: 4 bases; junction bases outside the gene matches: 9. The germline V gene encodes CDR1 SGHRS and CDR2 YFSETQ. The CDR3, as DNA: TGCGCCAGCAGCCTCACCGGGACTAGCGCGGCAGATACGCAGTATTTT. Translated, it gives CASSLTGTSAADTQYF. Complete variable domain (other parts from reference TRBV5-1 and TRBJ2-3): KAGVTQTPRYLIKTRGQQVTLSCSPISGHRSVSWYQQTPGQGLQFLFEYFSETQRNKGNFPGRFSGRQFSNSRSEMNVSTLELGDSALYLCASSLTGTSAADTQYFGPGTRLTVL.

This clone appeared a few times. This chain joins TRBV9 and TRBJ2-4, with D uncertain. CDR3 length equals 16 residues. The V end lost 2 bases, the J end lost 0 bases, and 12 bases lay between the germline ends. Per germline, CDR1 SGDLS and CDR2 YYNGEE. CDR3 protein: CASSVGRTLAKNIQYF. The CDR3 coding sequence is TGTGCCAGCAGCGTTGGGCGAACCCTAGCCAAAAACATTCAGTACTTC.

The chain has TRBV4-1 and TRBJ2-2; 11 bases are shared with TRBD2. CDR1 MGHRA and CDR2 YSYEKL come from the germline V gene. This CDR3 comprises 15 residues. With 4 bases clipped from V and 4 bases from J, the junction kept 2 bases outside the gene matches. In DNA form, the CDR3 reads TGCGCCAGCAGCCGGGGGACTAGCGGCACCGGGGAGCTGTTTTTT. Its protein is CASSRGTSGTGELFF.

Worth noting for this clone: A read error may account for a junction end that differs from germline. The CDR3 DNA is TGCGCCAGCAGTCGGGACATCTACAATGGGCAGTTCTTC. Translation: CASSRDIYNGQFF. The chain joins TRBV5-1 to TRBJ2-1, with D perhaps TRBD1 (6 bases). Germline loops: CDR1 SGHRS, CDR2 YFSETQ. The CDR3 sequence is 13 residues long.

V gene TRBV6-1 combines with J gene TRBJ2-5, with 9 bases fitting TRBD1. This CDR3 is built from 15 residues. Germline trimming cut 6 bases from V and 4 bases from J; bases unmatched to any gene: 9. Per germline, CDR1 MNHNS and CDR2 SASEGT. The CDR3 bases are TGTGCCAGCAGGATAACAGGGGGCGCGTCAGAGACCCAGTACTTC. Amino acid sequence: CASRITGGASETQYF.

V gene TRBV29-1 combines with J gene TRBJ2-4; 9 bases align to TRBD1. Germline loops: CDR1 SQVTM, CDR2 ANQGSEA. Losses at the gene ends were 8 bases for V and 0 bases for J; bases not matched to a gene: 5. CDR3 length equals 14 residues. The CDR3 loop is CSSRQGEAKNIQYF. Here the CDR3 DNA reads TGCAGCTCCCGACAGGGGGAAGCCAAAAACATTCAGTACTTC.

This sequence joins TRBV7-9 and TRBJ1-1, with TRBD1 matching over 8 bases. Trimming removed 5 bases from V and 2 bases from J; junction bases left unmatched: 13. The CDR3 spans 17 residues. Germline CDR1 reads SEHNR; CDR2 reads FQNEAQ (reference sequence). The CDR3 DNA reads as TGTGCCAGCAGCGTAAAGCCGGGACAGGCATATAACACTGAAGCTTTCTTT. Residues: CASSVKPGQAYNTEAFF.

The CDR3 region is CASSPLDRVSYNEQFF. The CDR3 DNA follows: TGTGCCAGCTCACCCCTGGACAGGGTTTCCTACAATGAGCAGTTCTTC. The gene calls are TRBV18 and TRBJ2-1, with 8 bases aligning to TRBD1. CDR1 is KGHSH, CDR2 LQKENI, per germline. V shed 3 bases, J shed 1 base, and the junction held 5 bases outside the gene matches. The CDR3 spans 16 residues.

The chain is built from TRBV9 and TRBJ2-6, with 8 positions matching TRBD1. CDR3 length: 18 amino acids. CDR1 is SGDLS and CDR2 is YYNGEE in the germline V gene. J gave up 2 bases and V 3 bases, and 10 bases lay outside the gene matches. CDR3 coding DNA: TGTGCCAGCAGCGCCCATGGACAGGGTAAGGCTGGGGCCAACGTCCTGACTTTC. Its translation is CASSAHGQGKAGANVLTF. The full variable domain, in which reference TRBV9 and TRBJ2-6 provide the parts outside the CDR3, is DSGVTQTPKHLITATGQRVTLRCSPRSGDLSVYWYQQSLDQGLQFLIQYYNGEERAKGNILERFSAQQFPDLHSELNLSSLELGDSALYFCASSAHGQGKAGANVLTFGAGSRLTVL.

The DNA for the CDR3 is TGTGCCAGCAGCGCGCATGACAGTAATTACAATGAGCAGTTCTTC. The encoded protein is CASSAHDSNYNEQFF. V is TRBV9 and J is TRBJ2-1, with D tentatively TRBD1 (5 bases). This CDR3 has 15 amino acids. The germline CDR1 and CDR2 sequences are SGDLS and YYNGEE. Trimming cost V 3 bases and J 4 bases, with 14 bases left between them.

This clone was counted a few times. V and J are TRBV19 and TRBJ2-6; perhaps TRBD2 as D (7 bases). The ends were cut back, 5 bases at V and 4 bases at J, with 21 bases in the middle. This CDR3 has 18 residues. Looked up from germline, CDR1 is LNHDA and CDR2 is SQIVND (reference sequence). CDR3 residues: CASSPSRGGRSGANVLTF. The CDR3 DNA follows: TGTGCCAGTAGTCCTTCTAGGGGGGGGCGTTCCGGGGCCAACGTCCTGACTTTC.

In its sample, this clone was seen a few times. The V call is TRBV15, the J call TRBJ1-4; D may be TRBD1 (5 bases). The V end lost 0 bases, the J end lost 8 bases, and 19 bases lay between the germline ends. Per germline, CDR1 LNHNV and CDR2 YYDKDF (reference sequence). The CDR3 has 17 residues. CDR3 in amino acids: CATSRDQGFVSKEKLFF. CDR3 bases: TGTGCCACCAGCAGAGACCAGGGCTTTGTCAGTAAAGAAAAACTGTTTTTT.

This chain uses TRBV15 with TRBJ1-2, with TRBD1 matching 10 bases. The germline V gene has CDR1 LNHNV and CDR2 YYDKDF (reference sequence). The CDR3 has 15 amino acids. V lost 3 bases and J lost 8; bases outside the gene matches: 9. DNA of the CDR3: TGTGCCACCAGCAGGCCGGGACAGGGGCGGAGCGGCTACACCTTC. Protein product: CATSRPGQGRSGYTF. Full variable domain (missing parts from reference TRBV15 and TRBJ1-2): DAMVIQNPRYQVTQFGKPVTLSCSQTLNHNVMYWYQQKSSQAPKLLFHYYDKDFNNEADTPDNFQSRRPNTSFCFLDIRSPGLGDTAMYLCATSRPGQGRSGYTFGSGTRLTVV.

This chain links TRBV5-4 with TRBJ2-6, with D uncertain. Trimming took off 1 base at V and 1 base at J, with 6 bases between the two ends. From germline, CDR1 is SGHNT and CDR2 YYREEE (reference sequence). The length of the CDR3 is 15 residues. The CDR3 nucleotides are TGTGCCAGCAGCTTGCGAGGTTCTGGGGCCAACGTCCTGACTTTC. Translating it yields CASSLRGSGANVLTF.

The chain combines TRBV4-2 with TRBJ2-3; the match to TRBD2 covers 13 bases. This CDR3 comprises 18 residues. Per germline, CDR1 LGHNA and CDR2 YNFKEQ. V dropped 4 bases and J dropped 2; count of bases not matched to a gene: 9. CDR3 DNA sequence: TGTGCCAGCAGCCGGCGACTAGCGGGGGGCCCTGACACAGATACGCAGTATTTT. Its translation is CASSRRLAGGPDTDTQYF.

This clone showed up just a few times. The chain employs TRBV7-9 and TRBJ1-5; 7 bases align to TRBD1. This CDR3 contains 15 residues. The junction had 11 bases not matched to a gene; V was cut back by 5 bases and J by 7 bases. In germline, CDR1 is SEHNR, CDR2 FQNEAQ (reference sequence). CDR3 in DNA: TGTGCCAGCAGCGGATCCACAGGGGTGCCCCAGCCCCAGCATTTT. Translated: CASSGSTGVPQPQHF. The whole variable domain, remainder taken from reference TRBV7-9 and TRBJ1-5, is DTGVSQNPRHKITKRGQNVTFRCDPISEHNRLYWYRQTLGQGPEFLTYFQNEAQLEKSRLLSDRFSAERPKGSFSTLEIQRTEQGDSAMYLCASSGSTGVPQPQHFGDGTRLSIL.

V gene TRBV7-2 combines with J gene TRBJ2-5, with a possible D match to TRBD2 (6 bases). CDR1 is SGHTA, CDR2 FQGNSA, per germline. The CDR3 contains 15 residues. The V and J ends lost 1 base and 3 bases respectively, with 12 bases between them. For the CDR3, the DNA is TGTGCCAGCAGCTTAGGGTCGGAGGGTAAAGAGACCCAGTACTTC. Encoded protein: CASSLGSEGKETQYF.

CDR3 sequence reads: CASSLTGGARGAFF. DNA for the CDR3: TGTGCCAGCAGTTTGACAGGGGGGGCTCGAGGAGCTTTCTTT. V usage is TRBV27 and J usage is TRBJ1-1, with TRBD1 matching over 9 bases. This CDR3 comprises 14 residues. Losses at the gene ends were 3 bases for V and 10 bases for J; bases not matched to a gene: 9. The germline CDR1 and CDR2 sequences are MNHEY and SMNVEV (reference sequence).

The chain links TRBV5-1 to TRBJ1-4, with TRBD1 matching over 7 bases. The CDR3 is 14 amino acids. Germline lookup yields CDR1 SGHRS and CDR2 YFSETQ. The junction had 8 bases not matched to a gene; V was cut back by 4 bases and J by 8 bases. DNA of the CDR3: TGCGCCAGCAGCCCCGGACAGGTGGGGGAAAAACTGTTTTTT. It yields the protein CASSPGQVGEKLFF. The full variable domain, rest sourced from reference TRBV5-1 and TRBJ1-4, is KAGVTQTPRYLIKTRGQQVTLSCSPISGHRSVSWYQQTPGQGLQFLFEYFSETQRNKGNFPGRFSGRQFSNSRSEMNVSTLELGDSALYLCASSPGQVGEKLFFGSGTQLSVL.